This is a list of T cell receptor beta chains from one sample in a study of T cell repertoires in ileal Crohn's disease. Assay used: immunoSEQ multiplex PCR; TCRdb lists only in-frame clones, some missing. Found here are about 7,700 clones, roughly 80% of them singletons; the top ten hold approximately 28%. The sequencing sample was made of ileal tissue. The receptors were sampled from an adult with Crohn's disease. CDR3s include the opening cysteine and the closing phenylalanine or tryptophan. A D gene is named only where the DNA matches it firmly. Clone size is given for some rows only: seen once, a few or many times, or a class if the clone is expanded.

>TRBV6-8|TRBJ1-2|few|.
TGTGCCAGCAGCGCAGGTGGGGTCGGGGGCGGCTACACCTTC
CASSAGGVGGGYTF
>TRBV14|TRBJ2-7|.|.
TGTGCCAGCAGCCAATTTTCCCGACCAAGGCCTCCCTACGAGCAGTACTTC
CASSQFSRPRPPYEQYF
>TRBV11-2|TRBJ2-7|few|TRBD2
TGTGCCAGCACACTAGCGGGGGGCCGCGGCGAGCAGTACTTC
CASTLAGGRGEQYF
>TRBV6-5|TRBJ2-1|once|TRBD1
TGTGCCAGTAGAAGGACAGGGGCGGACAAGGAGCAGTTCTTC
CASRRTGADKEQFF
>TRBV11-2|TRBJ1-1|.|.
TGTGCCAGCAGCTTAAGGGGGACTGAAGCTTTCTTT
CASSLRGTEAFF
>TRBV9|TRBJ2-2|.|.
TGTGCCAGCAGCGTAGAACCCGGGGAGCTGTTTTTT
CASSVEPGELFF
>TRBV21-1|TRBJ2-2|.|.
TGTGCCAGCAGCAATTTCGCGGGGGGGCAGGCGAACACCGGGGAGCTGTTTTTT
CASSNFAGGQANTGELFF
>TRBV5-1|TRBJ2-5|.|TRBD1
TGCGCCAGCAGCTTGGGAACCTCCCTTACAGGGGCAGAGACCCAGTACTTC
CASSLGTSLTGAETQYF
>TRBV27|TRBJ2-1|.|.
TGCGCCAGCAGTCGCCAGACTTACAATGAGCAGTTCTTC
CASSRQTYNEQFF
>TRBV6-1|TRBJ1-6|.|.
TGTGCCAGCAGCACGGATAATTCACCCCTCCACTTT
CASSTDNSPLHF
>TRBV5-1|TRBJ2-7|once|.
TGCGCCAGCAGCTTGGGACAGGTGGCCGAGCAGTACTTC
CASSLGQVAEQYF
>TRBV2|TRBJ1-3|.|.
TGTGCCAGCAGTGAAGCGGGAGGTGGGGTATCTTCTGGAAACACCATATATTTT
CASSEAGGGVSSGNTIYF
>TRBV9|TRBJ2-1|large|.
TGTGCCAGCAGCTCAGTTGGGGCAGGGTTTAAAAATGAGCAGTTCTTC
CASSSVGAGFKNEQFF
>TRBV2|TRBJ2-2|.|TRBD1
TGTGCCAGCAGGGGGACAGTGAACACCGGGGAGCTGTTTTTT
CASRGTVNTGELFF
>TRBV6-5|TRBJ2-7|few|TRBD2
TGTGCCAGCACAAGCCCCCGGGGGGCCTACGAGCAGTACTTC
CASTSPRGAYEQYF
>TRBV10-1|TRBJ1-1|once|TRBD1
TGCGCCAGCAGTGACCGCACAGGGGGCGCGATCACTGAAGCTTTCTTT
CASSDRTGGAITEAFF
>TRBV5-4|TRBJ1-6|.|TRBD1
TGTGCCAGCCGTAGACAGGGGAATTCACCCCTCCACTTT
CASRRQGNSPLHF
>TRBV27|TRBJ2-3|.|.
TGTGCCAGCAGTCCGGGCCTGGACACAGATACGCAGTATTTT
CASSPGLDTDTQYF
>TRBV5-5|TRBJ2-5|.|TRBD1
TGTGCCAGCGGCCGGGACAGGAATCAAGAGACCCAGTACTTC
CASGRDRNQETQYF
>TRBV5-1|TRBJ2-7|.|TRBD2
TGCGCCAGCAGCCCGGAGAGCGGGGGGGCCTACGAGCAGTACTTC
CASSPESGGAYEQYF
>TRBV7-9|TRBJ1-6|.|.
TGTGCCAGCAGCTTGGGCCCCGGGACTAACTCACCCCTCCACTTT
CASSLGPGTNSPLHF
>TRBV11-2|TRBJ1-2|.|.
TGTGCCAGCAGCTCCTCCCGGGTGGAAAACTATGGCTACACCTTC
CASSSSRVENYGYTF
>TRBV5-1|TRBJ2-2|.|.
TGCGCCAGCAGCTGGCCGACTGAGAACACCGGGGAGCTGTTTTTT
CASSWPTENTGELFF
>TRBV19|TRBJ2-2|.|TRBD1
TGTGCCAGCCGAAGAAGACAGGGGACGAACACCGGGGAGCTGTTTTTT
CASRRRQGTNTGELFF
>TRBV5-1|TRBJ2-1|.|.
TGCGCCAGCAGCCCCATCGGACTCACGACCTACAATGAGCAGTTCTTC
CASSPIGLTTYNEQFF
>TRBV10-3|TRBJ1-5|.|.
TGTGCCATCAGTGATGGGGTTGTGAGCAATCAGCCCCAGCATTTT
CAISDGVVSNQPQHF
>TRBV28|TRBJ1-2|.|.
TGTGCCAGCAGTTTAGTAGCGGTCACTAACTATGGCTACACCTTC
CASSLVAVTNYGYTF
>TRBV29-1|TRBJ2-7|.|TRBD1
TGCAGCGTTGAAAGGACAGGGGGCGGCGAGCAGTACTTC
CSVERTGGGEQYF
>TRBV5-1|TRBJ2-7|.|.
TGCGCCAGCAGCTTGGGTCTCGAGGGCGAGCAGTACTTC
CASSLGLEGEQYF
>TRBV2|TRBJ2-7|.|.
TGTGCCAGCAAAGATCTCAGCTACGAGCAGTACTTC
CASKDLSYEQYF
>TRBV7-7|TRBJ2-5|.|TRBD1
TGTGCTAGCAGCCCGAACAGGGGGCGGCAAGAGACCCAGTACTTC
CASSPNRGRQETQYF
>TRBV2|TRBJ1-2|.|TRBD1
TGTGCCAGCAGTGGATTGGACAGGGTGTACTACACCTTC
CASSGLDRVYYTF
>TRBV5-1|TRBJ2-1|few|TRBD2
TGCGCCAGCAGCCTTAGCGGGAGTAACTACAATGAGCAGTTCTTC
CASSLSGSNYNEQFF
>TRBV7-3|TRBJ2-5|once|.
TGTGCCAGCAGCTTAAAAGAGACCCAGTACTTC
CASSLKETQYF
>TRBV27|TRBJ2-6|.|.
TGTGCCACCTGGACAGCTCGCTCTGGGGCCAACGTCCTGACTTTC
CATWTARSGANVLTF
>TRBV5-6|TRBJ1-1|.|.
TGTGCCAGCAGCCCGGCGGGGTCTGAAGCTTTCTTT
CASSPAGSEAFF
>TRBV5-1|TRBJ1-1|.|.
TGCGCCAGCAGCTTGCTGGGTACTGGGGGTAACACTGAAGCTTTCTTT
CASSLLGTGGNTEAFF
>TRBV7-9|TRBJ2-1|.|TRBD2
TGTGCCAGCAGCGGAGGGACTAGCGGGGGGGTCTACAATGAGCAGTTCTTC
CASSGGTSGGVYNEQFF
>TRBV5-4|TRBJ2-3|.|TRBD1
TGTGCCAGCAGCTTCACCGGGACAGGGGCCGTAGCGCAGTATTTT
CASSFTGTGAVAQYF
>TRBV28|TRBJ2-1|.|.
TGTGCTTCAGCACGGTCAATGGGGACGGCCAATGAGCAGTTCTTC
CASARSMGTANEQFF
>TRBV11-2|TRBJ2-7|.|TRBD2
TGTGCCAGCAGCTTGCCTGGGACTAGTCACGAGCAGTACTTC
CASSLPGTSHEQYF
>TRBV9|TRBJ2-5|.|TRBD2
TGTGCCAGCACCCCTTTAGCGGGGGGTGGAGAGACCCAGTACTTC
CASTPLAGGGETQYF